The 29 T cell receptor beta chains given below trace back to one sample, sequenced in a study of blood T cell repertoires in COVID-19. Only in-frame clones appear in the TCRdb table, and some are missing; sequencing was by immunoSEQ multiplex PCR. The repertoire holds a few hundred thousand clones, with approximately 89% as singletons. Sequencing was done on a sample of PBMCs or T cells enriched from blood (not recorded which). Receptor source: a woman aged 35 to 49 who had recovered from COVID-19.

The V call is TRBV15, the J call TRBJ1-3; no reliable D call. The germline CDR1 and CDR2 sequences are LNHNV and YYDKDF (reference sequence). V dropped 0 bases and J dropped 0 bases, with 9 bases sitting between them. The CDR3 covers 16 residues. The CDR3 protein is CATSRDLSGSGNTIYF. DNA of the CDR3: TGTGCCACCAGCAGAGATCTTTCGGGCTCTGGAAACACCATATATTTT.

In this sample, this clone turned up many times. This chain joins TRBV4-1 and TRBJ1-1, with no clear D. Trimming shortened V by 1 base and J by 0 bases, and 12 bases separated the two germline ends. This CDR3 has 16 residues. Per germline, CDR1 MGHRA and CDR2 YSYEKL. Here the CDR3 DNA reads TGCGCCAGCAGCCAAGCGGGATTACAAGTGAACACTGAAGCTTTCTTT. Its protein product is CASSQAGLQVNTEAFF.

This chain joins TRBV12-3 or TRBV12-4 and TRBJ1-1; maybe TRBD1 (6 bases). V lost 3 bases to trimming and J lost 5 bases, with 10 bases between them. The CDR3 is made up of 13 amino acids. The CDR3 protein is CASSFNRVTEAFF. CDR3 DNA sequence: TGTGCCAGCAGTTTTAACAGGGTAACTGAAGCTTTCTTT.

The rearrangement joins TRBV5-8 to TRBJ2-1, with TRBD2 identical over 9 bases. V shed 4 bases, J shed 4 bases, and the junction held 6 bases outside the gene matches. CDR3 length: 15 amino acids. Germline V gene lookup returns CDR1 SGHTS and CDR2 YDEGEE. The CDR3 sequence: CASSLASGDYNEQFF. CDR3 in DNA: TGTGCCAGCAGCCTCGCTAGCGGGGATTACAATGAGCAGTTCTTC.

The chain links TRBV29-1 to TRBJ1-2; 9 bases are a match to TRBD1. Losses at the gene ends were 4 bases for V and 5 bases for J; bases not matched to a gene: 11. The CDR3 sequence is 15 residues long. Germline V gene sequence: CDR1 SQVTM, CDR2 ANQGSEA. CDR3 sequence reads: CSVVGGDRDQYGYTF. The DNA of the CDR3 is TGCAGCGTTGTGGGGGGGGACAGGGATCAATATGGCTACACCTTC. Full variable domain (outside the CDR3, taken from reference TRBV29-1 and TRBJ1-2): SAVISQKPSRDICQRGTSLTIQCQVDSQVTMMFWYRQQPGQSLTLIATANQGSEATYESGFVIDKFPISRPNLTFSTLTVSNMSPEDSSIYLCSVVGGDRDQYGYTFGSGTRLTVV.

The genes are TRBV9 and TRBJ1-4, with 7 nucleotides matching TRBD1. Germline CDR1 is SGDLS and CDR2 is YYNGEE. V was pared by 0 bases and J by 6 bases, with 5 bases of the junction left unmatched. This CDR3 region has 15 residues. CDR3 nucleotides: TGTGCCAGCAGCGTAGTCGGGGACAGAGATGAAAAACTGTTTTTT. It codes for CASSVVGDRDEKLFF.

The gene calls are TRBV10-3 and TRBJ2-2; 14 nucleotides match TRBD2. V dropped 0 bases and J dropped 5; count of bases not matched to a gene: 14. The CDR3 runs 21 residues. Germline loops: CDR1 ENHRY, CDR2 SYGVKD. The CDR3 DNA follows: TGTGCCATCAGTGAGTCCCAACCTAACCCGACTAGCGGGAGGGGGACCGGGGAGCTGTTTTTT. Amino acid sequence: CAISESQPNPTSGRGTGELFF.

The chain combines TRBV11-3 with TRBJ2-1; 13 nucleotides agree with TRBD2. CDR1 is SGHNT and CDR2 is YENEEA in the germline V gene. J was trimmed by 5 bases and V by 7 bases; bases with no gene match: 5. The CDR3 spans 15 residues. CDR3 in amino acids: CASTQLAGGDNEQFF. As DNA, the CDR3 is TGTGCCAGCACCCAACTAGCGGGAGGGGACAATGAGCAGTTCTTC. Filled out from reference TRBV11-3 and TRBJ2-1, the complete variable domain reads EAGVVQSPRYKIIEKKQPVAFWCNPISGHNTLYWYLQNLGQGPELLIRYENEEAVDDSQLPKDRFSAERLKGVDSTLKIQPAELGDSAVYLCASTQLAGGDNEQFFGPGTRLTVL.

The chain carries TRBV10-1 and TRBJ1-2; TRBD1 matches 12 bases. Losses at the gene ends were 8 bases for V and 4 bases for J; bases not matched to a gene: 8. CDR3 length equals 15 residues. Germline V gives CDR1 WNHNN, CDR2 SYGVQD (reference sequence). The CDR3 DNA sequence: TGCGCCAGCGGCGGGACAGGGGGCGAACTCTATGGCTACACCTTC. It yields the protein CASGGTGGELYGYTF.

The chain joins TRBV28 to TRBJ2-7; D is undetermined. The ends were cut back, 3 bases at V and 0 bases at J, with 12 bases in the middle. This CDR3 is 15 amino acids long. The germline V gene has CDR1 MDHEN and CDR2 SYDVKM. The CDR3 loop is CASSFRRKSSYEQYF. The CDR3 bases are TGTGCCAGCAGTTTTCGCAGAAAAAGCTCCTACGAGCAGTACTTC.

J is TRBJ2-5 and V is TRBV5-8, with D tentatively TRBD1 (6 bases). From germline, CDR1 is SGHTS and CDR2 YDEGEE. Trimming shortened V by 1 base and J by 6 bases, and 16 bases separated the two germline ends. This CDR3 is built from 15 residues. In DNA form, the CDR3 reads TGTGCCAGCAGCTTGTTTGGGGGCAACGTGAAGACCCAGTACTTC. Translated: CASSLFGGNVKTQYF.

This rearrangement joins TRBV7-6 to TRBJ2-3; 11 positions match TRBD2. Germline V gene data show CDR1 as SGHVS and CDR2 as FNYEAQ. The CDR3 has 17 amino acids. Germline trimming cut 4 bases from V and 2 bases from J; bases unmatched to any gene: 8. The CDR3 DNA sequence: TGTGCCAGCAGCTCGAGACTAGCGGGAATAACCACAGATACGCAGTATTTT. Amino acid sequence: CASSSRLAGITTDTQYF.

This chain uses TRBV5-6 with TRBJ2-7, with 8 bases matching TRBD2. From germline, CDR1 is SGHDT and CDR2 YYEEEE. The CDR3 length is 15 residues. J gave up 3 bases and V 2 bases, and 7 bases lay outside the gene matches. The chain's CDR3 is CASSFYSGTGYEQYF. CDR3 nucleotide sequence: TGTGCCAGCAGCTTCTATAGCGGGACGGGCTACGAGCAGTACTTC. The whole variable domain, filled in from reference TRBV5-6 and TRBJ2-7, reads DAGVTQSPTHLIKTRGQQVTLRCSPKSGHDTVSWYQQALGQGPQFIFQYYEEEERQRGNFPDRFSGHQFPNYSSELNVNALLLGDSALYLCASSFYSGTGYEQYFGPGTRLTVT.

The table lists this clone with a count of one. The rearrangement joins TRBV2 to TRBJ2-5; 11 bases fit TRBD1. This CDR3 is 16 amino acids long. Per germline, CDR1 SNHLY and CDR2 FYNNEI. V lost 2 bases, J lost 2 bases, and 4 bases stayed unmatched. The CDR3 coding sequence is TGTGCCAGCAGTGAAAGCGGGACAGGGGGACAAGAGACCCAGTACTTC. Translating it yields CASSESGTGGQETQYF.

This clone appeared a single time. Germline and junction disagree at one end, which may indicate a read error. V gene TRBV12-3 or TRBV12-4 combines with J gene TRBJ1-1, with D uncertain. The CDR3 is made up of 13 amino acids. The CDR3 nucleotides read TGTGCCAGCAGTTTTAGACCTCAGACTGGAGCTTTCTTT. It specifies CASSFRPQTGAFF.

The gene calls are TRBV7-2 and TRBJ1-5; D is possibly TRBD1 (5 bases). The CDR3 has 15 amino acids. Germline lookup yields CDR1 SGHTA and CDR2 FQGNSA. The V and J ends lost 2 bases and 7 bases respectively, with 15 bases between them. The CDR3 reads CASSLRVFGGQPQHF. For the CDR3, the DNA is TGTGCCAGCAGCTTACGAGTATTTGGGGGGCAGCCCCAGCATTTT.

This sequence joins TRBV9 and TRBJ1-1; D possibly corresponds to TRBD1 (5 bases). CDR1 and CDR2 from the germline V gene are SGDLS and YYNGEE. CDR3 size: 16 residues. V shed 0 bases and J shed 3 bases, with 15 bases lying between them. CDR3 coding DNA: TGTGCCAGCAGCGTAGCAGGGTATGGAACAGACACTGAAGCTTTCTTT. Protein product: CASSVAGYGTDTEAFF.

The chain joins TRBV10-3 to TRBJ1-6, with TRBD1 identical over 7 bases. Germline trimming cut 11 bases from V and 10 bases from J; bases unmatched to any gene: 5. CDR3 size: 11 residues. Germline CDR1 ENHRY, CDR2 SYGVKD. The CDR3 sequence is CASRQGSPLHF. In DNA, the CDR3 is TGTGCCTCCAGACAGGGATCACCCCTCCACTTT.

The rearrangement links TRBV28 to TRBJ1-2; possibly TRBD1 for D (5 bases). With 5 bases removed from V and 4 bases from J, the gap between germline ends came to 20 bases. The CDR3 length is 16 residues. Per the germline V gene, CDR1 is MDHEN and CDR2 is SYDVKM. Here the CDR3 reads CASSPDRGGLPYGYTF. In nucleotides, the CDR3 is TGTGCCAGCAGTCCCGACCGGGGGGGTCTCCCCTATGGCTACACCTTC.

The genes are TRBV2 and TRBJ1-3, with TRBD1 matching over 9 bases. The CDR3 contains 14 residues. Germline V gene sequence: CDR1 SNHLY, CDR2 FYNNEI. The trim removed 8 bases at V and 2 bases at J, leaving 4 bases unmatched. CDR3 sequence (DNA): TGTGCCAGCGGGGACAGGGAGACTGGAAACACCATATATTTT. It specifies CASGDRETGNTIYF.

The chain's CDR3 is CASSLVAGKEQFF. Written as DNA, the CDR3 is TGTGCCAGCAGCTTAGTGGCGGGGAAAGAGCAGTTCTTC. The chain joins TRBV7-2 to TRBJ2-1, with D tentatively TRBD2 (6 bases). The ends were cut back, 1 base at V and 10 bases at J, with 11 bases in the middle. Germline V gene lookup returns CDR1 SGHTA and CDR2 FQGNSA. CDR3 length: 13 amino acids. Supplemented by reference TRBV7-2 and TRBJ2-1, the full variable domain reads GAGVSQSPSNKVTEKGKDVELRCDPISGHTALYWYRQSLGQGLEFLIYFQGNSAPDKSGLPSDRFSAERTGGSVSTLTIQRTQQEDSAVYLCASSLVAGKEQFFGPGTRLTVL.

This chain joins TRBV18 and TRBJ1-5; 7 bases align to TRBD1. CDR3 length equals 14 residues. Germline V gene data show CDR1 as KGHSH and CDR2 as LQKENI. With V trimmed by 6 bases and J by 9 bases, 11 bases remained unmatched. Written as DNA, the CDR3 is TGTGCCAGCTCCTACGGACAGGACTCCTCGCCCCAGCATTTT. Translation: CASSYGQDSSPQHF.

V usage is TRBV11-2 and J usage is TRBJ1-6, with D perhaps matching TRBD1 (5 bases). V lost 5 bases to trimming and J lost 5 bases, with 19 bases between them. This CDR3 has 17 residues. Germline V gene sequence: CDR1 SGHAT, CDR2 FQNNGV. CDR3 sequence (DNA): TGTGCCAGCAGCCGGGGGGGTTCATTCTCGGATAATTCACCCCTCCACTTT. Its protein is CASSRGGSFSDNSPLHF.

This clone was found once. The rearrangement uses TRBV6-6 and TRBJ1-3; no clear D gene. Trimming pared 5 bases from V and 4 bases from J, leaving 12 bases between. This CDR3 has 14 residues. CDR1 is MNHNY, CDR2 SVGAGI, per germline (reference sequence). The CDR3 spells CASSKNGEGNTIYF. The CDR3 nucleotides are TGTGCCAGCAGTAAAAATGGGGAGGGAAACACCATATATTTT.

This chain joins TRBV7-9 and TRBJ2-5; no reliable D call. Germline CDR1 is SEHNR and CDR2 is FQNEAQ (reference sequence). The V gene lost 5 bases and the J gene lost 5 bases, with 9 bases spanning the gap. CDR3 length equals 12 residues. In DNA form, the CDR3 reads TGTGCCAGCAGCCCTCACGGGGAGACCCAGTACTTC. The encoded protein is CASSPHGETQYF.

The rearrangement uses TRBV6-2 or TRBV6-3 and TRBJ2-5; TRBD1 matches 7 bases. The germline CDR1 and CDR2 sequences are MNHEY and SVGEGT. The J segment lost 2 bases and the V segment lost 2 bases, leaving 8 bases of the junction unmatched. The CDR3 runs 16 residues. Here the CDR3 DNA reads TGTGCCAGCAGTTACGACCCGGGACAGATACAAGAGACCCAGTACTTC. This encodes CASSYDPGQIQETQYF.

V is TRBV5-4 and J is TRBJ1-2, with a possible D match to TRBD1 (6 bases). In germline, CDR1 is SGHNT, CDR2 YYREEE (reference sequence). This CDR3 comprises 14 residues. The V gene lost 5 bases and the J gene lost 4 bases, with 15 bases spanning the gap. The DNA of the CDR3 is TGTGCCAGCAGTTCCGGACAGCGAGGCTATGGCTACACCTTC. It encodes CASSSGQRGYGYTF.

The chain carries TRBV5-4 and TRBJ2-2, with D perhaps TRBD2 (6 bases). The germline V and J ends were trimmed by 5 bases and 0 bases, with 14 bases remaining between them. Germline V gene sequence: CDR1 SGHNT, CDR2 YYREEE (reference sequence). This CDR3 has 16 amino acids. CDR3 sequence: CASRIDWGANTGELFF. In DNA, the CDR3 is TGTGCCAGCAGAATTGATTGGGGGGCGAACACCGGGGAGCTGTTTTTT.

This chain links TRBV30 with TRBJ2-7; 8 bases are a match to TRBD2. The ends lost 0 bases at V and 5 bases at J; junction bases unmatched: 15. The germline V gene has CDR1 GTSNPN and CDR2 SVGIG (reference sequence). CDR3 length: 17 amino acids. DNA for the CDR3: TGTGCCTGGAGTGTATTAGGTCTAGCGGGTGGACGGAACGAGCAGTACTTC. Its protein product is CAWSVLGLAGGRNEQYF.